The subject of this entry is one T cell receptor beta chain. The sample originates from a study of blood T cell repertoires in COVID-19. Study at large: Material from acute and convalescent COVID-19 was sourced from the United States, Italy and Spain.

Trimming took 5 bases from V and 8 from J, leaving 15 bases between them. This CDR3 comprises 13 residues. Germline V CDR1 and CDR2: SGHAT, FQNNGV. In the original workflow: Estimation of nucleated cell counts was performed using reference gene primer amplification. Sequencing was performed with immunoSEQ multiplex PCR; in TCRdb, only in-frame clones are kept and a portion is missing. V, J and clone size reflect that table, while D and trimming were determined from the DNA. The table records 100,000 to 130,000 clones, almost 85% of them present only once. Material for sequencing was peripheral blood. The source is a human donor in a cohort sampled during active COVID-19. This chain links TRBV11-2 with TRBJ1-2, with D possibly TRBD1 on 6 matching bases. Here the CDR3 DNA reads TGTGCCAGCAGCCCAGGGGACCTCCAGGGCTACACCTTC. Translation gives CASSPGDLQGYTF.